This T cell receptor (beta chain) was profiled in a study of human T cells and chemical hapten exposure. Study-level results: A positive correlation with patch test score was found for PT1 expanded TCR counts. Since the donors had alopecia, their immune response may not be the same as that of healthy people.

Of note for this clonotype: Its specificity is not known.

Indicated time point: pre-sensitization, week 0. Treatment given: therapeutic diphenylcyclopropenone sensitization with weekly scalp DPC. Alopecia patients, 18 to 70 years old and DPC-suitable, served as donors. TCRdb redid the calling of the RACE reads with MiXCR, one entry per CDR3 protein. Of about 180,000 distinct CDR3 sequences listed, just under 30% are singletons. The sample in question was whole blood, obtained in connection with sensitization to the hapten diphenylcyclopropenone (DPC). This receptor was obtained from a woman aged 30 to 39 with alopecia areata. Some clones in this sample may be carry-over from other donors' samples.

Written as DNA, the CDR3 is TGTGCCAGCAGCCCCGAGACAGGGAGGTCTTACACCTTC. It specifies CASSPETGRSYTF. The chain has TRBV7-8 and TRBJ1-2; 7 positions match TRBD1. V was pared by 5 bases and J by 11 bases, with 11 bases of the junction left unmatched. Germline CDR1 reads SGHVS; CDR2 reads FQNEAQ. The CDR3 has 13 residues.